A single sample is the source of the 22 T cell receptor beta chains below, sequenced in a study of tumor-infiltrating lymphocytes in primary liver carcinoma. Unsorted whole blood served as the source of blood RNA, and germline DNA was extracted as well. Total RNA (roughly 550 ng) served as template for TCR beta cDNA synthesis primed by a constant-region primer. Libraries for TCR beta were built through three nested multiplex PCR rounds, which together made up a slightly modified ARM-PCR procedure. TRBV1-TRBV30 forward primers paired with a C-beta reverse primer drove the first two PCR rounds, about 10 cycles each. MiXCR, run by TCRdb on the multiplex PCR reads, gives a single entry per CDR3 protein. In the table there are about 180,000 distinct CDR3 sequences, approximately 60% of which are singletons. Sequencing was performed on peripheral blood. The source of these receptors is a man in his forties with primary liver carcinoma and hepatitis B virus infection.

A note on this clonotype: Because it lacks the conserved phenylalanine or tryptophan at the end, this CDR3 is likely a read error. The limits of the CDR3 on the DNA are not certain, so only TCRdb's listed CDR3 is given. The chain couples TRBV29-1 to TRBJ2-1; the DNA was not compared with TRBD1, the D call given in the table. Germline CDR1 reads SQVTM; CDR2 reads ANQGSEA. Termini included, the CDR3 measures 14 amino acids. Here the CDR3 reads CSVPTGQGGNEHFY.

V is TRBV6-5 and J is TRBJ2-7, with 7 positions matching TRBD1. Germline CDR1 reads MNHEY; CDR2 reads SVGAGI. This CDR3 has 13 residues. V gave up 7 bases and J gave up 1 base; unmatched junction bases: 4. CDR3 sequence: CASTSDRSYEQYF. For the CDR3, the DNA is TGTGCCAGCACCTCGGACAGGTCCTACGAGCAGTACTTC.

The chain is built from TRBV14 and TRBJ2-1; no definite D call. Per the germline V gene, CDR1 is SGHDN and CDR2 is FVKESK. Trimming cost V 0 bases and J 3 bases, with 15 bases left between them. The CDR3 consists of 17 residues. CDR3 protein: CASSQDIVPGLYNEQFF. CDR3 coding DNA: TGTGCCAGCAGCCAAGATATTGTTCCGGGCCTCTACAATGAGCAGTTCTTC.

In regard to this clonotype: At one end, the junction sequence differs from germline, possibly due to a read error. This rearrangement joins TRBV14 to TRBJ2-7; tentatively, D is TRBD1 (5 bases). Looked up from germline, CDR1 is SGHDN and CDR2 is FVKESK. CDR3 size: 17 residues. CDR3 bases: TGTGCCAGCAGCCAAGATGTTCTAGGGGCAGTTCCCTACGAGCAGTATTTC. Amino acids: CASSQDVLGAVPYEQYF.

This chain connects TRBV10-1 to TRBJ2-1; D unclear. V shed 4 bases and J shed 1 base, with 17 bases lying between them. The CDR3 has 17 amino acids. The germline CDR1 and CDR2 sequences are WNHNN and SYGVQD (reference sequence). The CDR3 DNA follows: TGCGCCAGCAGTGGGTCCGCCTCCAAGAGTTCCTACAATGAGCAGTTCTTC. Protein: CASSGSASKSSYNEQFF.

This chain connects TRBV4-1 to TRBJ2-1; TRBD2 aligns across 10 bases. Germline trimming cut 8 bases from V and 6 bases from J; bases unmatched to any gene: 4. CDR1 and CDR2 (germline): MGHRA, YSYEKL. The CDR3 has 13 residues. The DNA of the CDR3 is TGCGCCAGCGAGCGGGAGGGCCGCAATGAGCAGTTCTTC. Protein product: CASEREGRNEQFF.

In this sample, this clonotype turned up many times. This chain uses TRBV29-1 with TRBJ1-1, with TRBD1 matching 7 bases. The ends lost 3 bases at V and 6 bases at J; junction bases unmatched: 7. Germline V gene data show CDR1 as SQVTM and CDR2 as ANQGSEA. CDR3 length equals 13 residues. The CDR3: CSVDSQGVPEAFF. CDR3 DNA: TGCAGCGTTGATTCCCAGGGGGTCCCTGAAGCTTTCTTT.

The V call is TRBV30, the J call TRBJ1-2; D is undetermined. Germline V lookup: CDR1 GTSNPN, CDR2 SVGIG (reference sequence). The CDR3 consists of 12 residues. The V and J ends lost 2 bases and 3 bases respectively, with 7 bases between them. CDR3: CAWSLGDYGYTF. In DNA, the CDR3 is TGTGCCTGGAGTCTCGGGGACTATGGCTACACCTTC.

This clonotype was seen a handful of times. The genes are TRBV6-1 and TRBJ1-4; no clear D gene. CDR3 length: 14 residues. The V end lost 2 bases, the J end lost 4 bases, and 8 bases lay between the germline ends. Germline V gene sequence: CDR1 MNHNS, CDR2 SASEGT. The CDR3 loop reads CASSERQDNEKLFF. The CDR3 coding sequence is TGTGCCAGCAGTGAACGGCAGGATAATGAAAAACTGTTTTTT.

In the case of this clonotype: Given a much more abundant clone one base away, this may be a read error. This sequence joins TRBV29-1 and TRBJ1-4; D perhaps matches TRBD1 (5 bases). From germline, CDR1 is SQVTM and CDR2 ANQGSEA. Trimming pared 8 bases from V and 8 bases from J, leaving 15 bases between. CDR3 length: 12 residues. The CDR3 loop reads CSINREGEKLFF. Here the CDR3 DNA reads TGCAGCATTAACCGGGAGGGGGAAAAACTGTTTTTT.

On this clonotype itself: At one of its ends the junction is not consistent with the germline gene, which may arise from a read error. V and J are TRBV11-3 and TRBJ1-2, with 12 bases aligning to TRBD1. Germline CDR1 and CDR2: SGHNT and YENEEA. The CDR3 length is 15 residues. CDR3 bases: TGTGCCAGCAGTTTGGGACAGGGGGCCTTCTATGACTACACCTTC. This encodes CASSLGQGAFYDYTF.

In the case of this clonotype: At one of its ends the junction is not consistent with the germline gene, which may arise from a read error. The chain links TRBV6-2 or TRBV6-3 to TRBJ2-1, with a possible D match to TRBD1 (6 bases). The CDR3 has 14 amino acids. The germline V gene has CDR1 MNHEY and CDR2 SVGEGT. As DNA, the CDR3 is TGTGCCAGCAGCAACTCCGACTGGGACAATGAGCAGTTCTTT. It yields the protein CASSNSDWDNEQFF.

The chain uses TRBV4-1 and TRBJ2-1; 9 positions match TRBD2. V lost 4 bases, J lost 7 bases, and 8 bases stayed unmatched. The CDR3 loop spans 15 amino acids. The V gene's germline CDR1 is MGHRA and CDR2 YSYEKL. The DNA of the CDR3 is TGCGCCAGCAGCCCGCTCGGACTAGCGCGGAATGAGCAGTTCTTC. Its translation: CASSPLGLARNEQFF.

Remarks on this clonotype: The junction and the germline gene differ at one end; a read error may be behind it. The chain has TRBV6-1 and TRBJ1-6, with D unresolved. This CDR3 contains 15 residues. Germline V gives CDR1 MNHNS, CDR2 SASEGT. CDR3 sequence reads: CTSSEMVSGRSPLHF. The CDR3 DNA reads as TGTACCAGCAGTGAAATGGTCTCCGGGAGGTCACCCCTCCACTTT.

The gene calls are TRBV7-8 and TRBJ2-1; 8 bases match TRBD2. The CDR3 is made up of 15 amino acids. The V gene's germline CDR1 is SGHVS and CDR2 FQNEAQ. The ends lost 8 bases at V and 4 bases at J; junction bases unmatched: 10. The CDR3: CASRPPSGSYNEQFF. CDR3 DNA: TGTGCCAGCCGGCCCCCCAGCGGGAGTTACAATGAGCAGTTCTTC.

A note on this clonotype: The junction departs from the called germline gene at one end, perhaps through a read error. This chain connects TRBV10-2 to TRBJ2-1, with a weak D call TRBD2 (6 bases). There are 16 residues in the CDR3. CDR1 and CDR2 (germline): WSHSY, SAAADI. The CDR3 DNA reads TGCGCCAGCAGTGAGTATGTGGGAGGAGGAGGAAATGGGCAGTTCTTC. Amino acid sequence: CASSEYVGGGGNGQFF.

This clonotype was found many times. V usage is TRBV11-2 and J usage is TRBJ2-7; maybe TRBD2 (7 bases). The CDR3 covers 16 residues. Germline assignment: CDR1 SGHAT and CDR2 FQNNGV. V lost 4 bases and J lost 0, with 16 bases in between. The chain's CDR3 is CASSSPGGLYSYEQYF. The DNA for the CDR3 is TGTGCCAGCAGCTCCCCCGGGGGGCTATACTCCTACGAGCAGTACTTC.

The V call is TRBV28, the J call TRBJ1-1; possible D gene TRBD1, 5 bases. This CDR3 has 13 residues. Germline V CDR1 and CDR2: MDHEN, SYDVKM. V was trimmed by 7 bases and J by 0 bases, leaving 9 bases between them. The CDR3, as DNA: TGTGCCAGCACGGACACCATGAACACTGAAGCTTTCTTT. Translating gives CASTDTMNTEAFF. The full variable domain, in which reference TRBV28 and TRBJ1-1 provide the parts outside the CDR3, is DVKVTQSSRYLVKRTGEKVFLECVQDMDHENMFWYRQDPGLGLRLIYFSYDVKMKEKGDIPEGYSVSREKKERFSLILESASTNQTSMYLCASTDTMNTEAFFGQGTRLTVV.

This clonotype has more than one count but fewer than ten. The chain couples TRBV12-3 or TRBV12-4 to TRBJ2-2; D unclear. The CDR3 is 13 residues long. V was clipped by 0 bases and J by 6 bases, with 5 bases between them. The CDR3 DNA follows: TGTGCCAGCAGTTTAGCGCCCCCCGGGGAGCTGTTTTTT. Residues: CASSLAPPGELFF.

About this clonotype itself: As the CDR3 is not closed by the conserved phenylalanine or tryptophan, this likely results from a read error. No DNA is shown, since the ends of the CDR3 on it are uncertain; the CDR3 is the one TCRdb lists. The chain is built from TRBV11-2 and TRBJ2-7; TRBD1 is taken as the D call from the table, unchecked against the DNA. CDR1 is SGHAT and CDR2 is FQNNGV in the germline V gene. Including both end residues, the CDR3 is 14 amino acids long. The CDR3: CASSFPDRVYERYL.

This clonotype came up many times. The J gene is TRBJ1-4, the V gene TRBV11-2, with a weak D call TRBD1 (6 bases). CDR3 length: 12 amino acids. Germline V gene data show CDR1 as SGHAT and CDR2 as FQNNGV. V was cut by 5 bases and J by 7 bases, with 8 bases left in between. CDR3 amino acids: CASSRGSEKLFF. The CDR3 DNA reads as TGTGCCAGCAGCAGGGGGAGTGAAAAACTGTTTTTT.

The chain has TRBV6-2 or TRBV6-3 and TRBJ2-1; no firm D call. The CDR3 runs 14 residues. V was cut by 0 bases and J by 10 bases, with 13 bases left in between. Germline V gene sequence: CDR1 MNHEY, CDR2 SVGEGT. The CDR3 loop reads CASSYSMLSAEQFF. The CDR3, as DNA: TGTGCCAGCAGTTACTCAATGCTCTCAGCAGAGCAGTTCTTC.